The T cell receptor (beta chain) described here comes from a study of control samples from healthy donors and cancer patients. This clone was observed once. V lost 2 bases, J lost 4 bases, and 6 bases lay in between. Germline CDR1 MNHEY, CDR2 SMNVEV (reference sequence). This CDR3 region has 13 residues. Repertoires were generated with immunoSEQ multiplex PCR, while TCRdb's copy carries only in-frame clones and drops some. Here the sample spans roughly 130,000 clones, about 95% being singletons. The sample was blood. The genes are TRBV27 and TRBJ1-3, with no clear D. The source is a man aged 25-45 years in good health. For the CDR3, the DNA is TGTGCCAGCAGTTTAACAGTCGGAAACACCATATATTTT. Protein product: CASSLTVGNTIYF.